These T cell receptor beta chains were read from a single sample in a study of somatic mutations in cytotoxic T cells in rheumatoid arthritis. Assay: immunoSEQ multiplex PCR; the TCRdb copy retains only in-frame clones and omits some. The sample has about 11,000 clones, roughly 74% seen once; the top ten hold roughly 35%. The sequenced material came from CD8+ T cells sorted from blood. These receptors all stem from an adult with rheumatoid arthritis. Each CDR3 is given with its conserved first and last residue. A D gene is named only where the DNA matches it firmly. Clone size appears in some rows only: once, few, many, or a class for an expanded clone.

J gene: TRBJ2-1; D gene: TRBD2; clone size: .; V gene: TRBV9; CDR3 protein: CASGDQRGGYNEQFF; CDR3 DNA: TGTGCCAGCGGCGACCAGCGGGGAGGCTACAATGAGCAGTTCTTC
J gene: TRBJ1-4; D gene: .; clone size: .; V gene: TRBV30; CDR3 protein: CAWSVGDLNEKLFF; CDR3 DNA: TGTGCCTGGAGTGTCGGGGATCTTAATGAAAAACTGTTTTTT
J gene: TRBJ2-5; D gene: .; clone size: .; V gene: TRBV6-6; CDR3 protein: CASSHPDKQETQYF; CDR3 DNA: TGTGCCAGCAGTCACCCTGACAAGCAAGAGACCCAGTACTTC
J gene: TRBJ1-5; D gene: .; clone size: .; V gene: TRBV28; CDR3 protein: CASSIRQGLYSNQPQHF; CDR3 DNA: TGTGCCAGCAGTATACGACAAGGCCTTTATAGCAATCAGCCCCAGCATTTT
J gene: TRBJ1-4; D gene: .; clone size: few; V gene: TRBV6-5; CDR3 protein: CASSSAAGRNEKLFF; CDR3 DNA: TGTGCCAGCAGCTCCGCGGCAGGCCGTAATGAAAAACTGTTTTTT
J gene: TRBJ2-3; D gene: TRBD1; clone size: .; V gene: TRBV9; CDR3 protein: CASSVASGTGQDTQYF; CDR3 DNA: TGTGCCAGCAGCGTAGCTTCCGGGACAGGACAAGATACGCAGTATTTT
J gene: TRBJ2-7; D gene: .; clone size: .; V gene: TRBV29-1; CDR3 protein: CSVVTREGLGYEQYF; CDR3 DNA: TGCAGCGTTGTTACACGAGAAGGGTTGGGGTACGAGCAGTACTTC
J gene: TRBJ2-1; D gene: TRBD1; clone size: .; V gene: TRBV9; CDR3 protein: CASSLPRDRSDRDYNEQFF; CDR3 DNA: TGTGCCAGCAGCCTACCCCGGGACAGGTCTGATAGGGACTACAATGAGCAGTTCTTC
J gene: TRBJ1-1; D gene: TRBD1; clone size: .; V gene: TRBV7-9; CDR3 protein: CASSLVQGDPEAFF; CDR3 DNA: TGTGCCAGCAGCTTAGTTCAGGGGGACCCTGAAGCTTTCTTT
J gene: TRBJ2-7; D gene: .; clone size: .; V gene: TRBV4-1; CDR3 protein: CASSQSSSYEQYF; CDR3 DNA: TGCGCCAGCAGCCAATCTAGCTCCTACGAGCAGTACTTC
J gene: TRBJ2-3; D gene: .; clone size: .; V gene: TRBV9; CDR3 protein: CASSRWDSPTDTQYF; CDR3 DNA: TGTGCCAGCAGCAGATGGGACTCTCCCACAGATACGCAGTATTTT
J gene: TRBJ1-2; D gene: .; clone size: .; V gene: TRBV4-1; CDR3 protein: CASSHLIGQTGYTF; CDR3 DNA: TGCGCCAGCAGCCACCTTATAGGACAGACGGGCTACACCTTC
J gene: TRBJ1-1; D gene: .; clone size: .; V gene: TRBV5-8; CDR3 protein: CASSLQRGANTEAFF; CDR3 DNA: TGTGCCAGCAGCCTACAAAGGGGAGCGAACACTGAAGCTTTCTTT
J gene: TRBJ2-1; D gene: .; clone size: .; V gene: TRBV19; CDR3 protein: CATISTGRNNNEQFF; CDR3 DNA: TGTGCCACCATATCAACGGGAAGGAATAACAATGAGCAGTTCTTC
J gene: TRBJ2-7; D gene: .; clone size: .; V gene: TRBV7-2; CDR3 protein: CASSMTRTTYEQYF; CDR3 DNA: TGTGCCAGCAGCATGACACGAACGACCTACGAGCAGTACTTC
J gene: TRBJ2-1; D gene: TRBD2; clone size: .; V gene: TRBV7-6; CDR3 protein: CASSSPTSGNYNEQFF; CDR3 DNA: TGTGCCAGCAGCTCGCCGACTAGCGGAAACTACAATGAGCAGTTCTTC
J gene: TRBJ2-2; D gene: TRBD2; clone size: .; V gene: TRBV5-1; CDR3 protein: CASSHGGGLAGTHTGELFF; CDR3 DNA: TGCGCCAGCAGCCACGGAGGGGGACTAGCGGGGACCCACACCGGGGAGCTGTTTTTT
J gene: TRBJ2-7; D gene: .; clone size: medium-sized; V gene: TRBV7-2; CDR3 protein: CASSPWAGLRYEQYF; CDR3 DNA: TGTGCCAGCAGTCCTTGGGCAGGTTTAAGGTATGAGCAGTACTTC
J gene: TRBJ2-1; D gene: .; clone size: once; V gene: TRBV6-4; CDR3 protein: CASSANSYNEQFF; CDR3 DNA: TGTGCCAGCTCGGCAAACTCCTACAATGAGCAGTTCTTC
J gene: TRBJ2-2; D gene: .; clone size: .; V gene: TRBV6-5; CDR3 protein: CASSYGGTTGELFF; CDR3 DNA: TGTGCCAGCAGTTACGGAGGGACTACCGGGGAGCTGTTTTTT
J gene: TRBJ1-2; D gene: .; clone size: .; V gene: TRBV5-5; CDR3 protein: CASSYTGIDGYTF; CDR3 DNA: TGTGCCAGCAGTTATACAGGAATCGATGGCTACACCTTC
J gene: TRBJ1-6; D gene: .; clone size: .; V gene: TRBV4-3; CDR3 protein: CASSQDSRGSNSPLHF; CDR3 DNA: TGCGCCAGCAGCCAAGATAGCCGGGGGTCGAATTCACCCCTCCACTTT
J gene: TRBJ2-3; D gene: TRBD1; clone size: .; V gene: TRBV19; CDR3 protein: CASHSGQGTDTQYF; CDR3 DNA: TGTGCCAGCCATTCGGGACAGGGGACAGATACGCAGTATTTT
J gene: TRBJ1-6; D gene: .; clone size: .; V gene: TRBV1; CDR3 protein: CTSSHAYFPGGNSPLHF; CDR3 DNA: TGCACCAGCAGCCACGCATACTTCCCCGGGGGCAATTCACCCCTCCACTTT
J gene: TRBJ2-4; D gene: .; clone size: .; V gene: TRBV7-9; CDR3 protein: CASSNRDLAKNIQYF; CDR3 DNA: TGTGCCAGCAGTAACAGGGACTTAGCCAAAAACATTCAGTACTTC
J gene: TRBJ2-1; D gene: .; clone size: .; V gene: TRBV19; CDR3 protein: CASSIDGSRYNEQFF; CDR3 DNA: TGTGCCAGTAGTATAGACGGAAGTAGGTACAATGAGCAGTTCTTC
J gene: TRBJ1-5; D gene: .; clone size: .; V gene: TRBV19; CDR3 protein: CASSGSYSNQPQHF; CDR3 DNA: TGTGCCAGTAGCGGGTCCTATAGCAATCAGCCCCAGCATTTT
J gene: TRBJ1-4; D gene: .; clone size: .; V gene: TRBV5-4; CDR3 protein: CASSVLEGEKLFF; CDR3 DNA: TGTGCCAGCAGCGTACTCGAAGGGGAAAAACTGTTTTTT
J gene: TRBJ1-3; D gene: .; clone size: once; V gene: TRBV2; CDR3 protein: CASSEYGGRARNTIYF; CDR3 DNA: TGTGCCAGCAGTGAATACGGGGGACGTGCCCGGAACACCATATATTTT
J gene: TRBJ1-4; D gene: .; clone size: .; V gene: TRBV10-3; CDR3 protein: CAISEGVSPGSEKLFF; CDR3 DNA: TGTGCCATCAGTGAGGGGGTTTCCCCGGGGAGTGAAAAACTGTTTTTT
J gene: TRBJ1-4; D gene: .; clone size: .; V gene: TRBV18; CDR3 protein: CASSRKGLDEKLFF; CDR3 DNA: TGTGCCAGCTCACGCAAGGGCCTAGATGAAAAACTGTTTTTT
J gene: TRBJ1-1; D gene: .; clone size: .; V gene: TRBV19; CDR3 protein: CASSIGGIEAFF; CDR3 DNA: TGTGCCAGTAGTATTGGAGGAATTGAAGCTTTCTTT
J gene: TRBJ2-1; D gene: TRBD1; clone size: .; V gene: TRBV6-1; CDR3 protein: CAGGLAGQGVGQFF; CDR3 DNA: TGTGCCGGCGGTCTTGCGGGACAGGGGGTAGGGCAGTTCTTC
J gene: TRBJ2-7; D gene: .; clone size: .; V gene: TRBV19; CDR3 protein: CASSIAGLGSEQYF; CDR3 DNA: TGTGCCAGTAGTATAGCTGGGCTGGGGAGCGAGCAGTACTTC
J gene: TRBJ1-4; D gene: .; clone size: .; V gene: TRBV30; CDR3 protein: CAWSIVKEKLFF; CDR3 DNA: TGTGCCTGGAGTATTGTAAAGGAAAAACTGTTTTTT
J gene: TRBJ1-2; D gene: .; clone size: .; V gene: TRBV29-1; CDR3 protein: CSVVGGVLGYTF; CDR3 DNA: TGCAGCGTCGTAGGTGGGGTCTTGGGCTACACCTTC
J gene: TRBJ1-1; D gene: TRBD1; clone size: .; V gene: TRBV27; CDR3 protein: CASRERQGAREAFF; CDR3 DNA: TGTGCCAGCAGGGAGAGACAGGGGGCTCGGGAAGCTTTCTTT
J gene: TRBJ1-6; D gene: .; clone size: once; V gene: TRBV2; CDR3 protein: CASSWTGALNSPLHF; CDR3 DNA: TGTGCCAGCAGTTGGACCGGGGCTTTAAATTCACCCCTCCACTTT
J gene: TRBJ2-2; D gene: TRBD1; clone size: .; V gene: TRBV6-6; CDR3 protein: CASSSTGESGELFF; CDR3 DNA: TGTGCCAGCAGTTCGACAGGGGAGTCCGGGGAGCTGTTTTTT
J gene: TRBJ2-1; D gene: .; clone size: once; V gene: TRBV4-1; CDR3 protein: CASSADTHRGNEQFF; CDR3 DNA: TGCGCCAGCAGCGCCGACACCCACCGGGGCAATGAGCAGTTCTTC
J gene: TRBJ1-2; D gene: .; clone size: .; V gene: TRBV7-9; CDR3 protein: CASSLVRETDYGYTF; CDR3 DNA: TGTGCCAGCAGCTTAGTGCGGGAAACGGACTATGGCTACACCTTC
J gene: TRBJ2-1; D gene: .; clone size: few; V gene: TRBV7-9; CDR3 protein: CASSPANYLGNEQFF; CDR3 DNA: TGTGCCAGCAGCCCGGCTAACTACCTGGGTAATGAGCAGTTCTTC
J gene: TRBJ2-2; D gene: .; clone size: .; V gene: TRBV6-1; CDR3 protein: CASSGTVTNTGELFF; CDR3 DNA: TGTGCCAGCAGTGGGACAGTTACGAACACCGGGGAGCTGTTTTTT
J gene: TRBJ2-1; D gene: .; clone size: .; V gene: TRBV5-4; CDR3 protein: CASSEPYNEQFF; CDR3 DNA: TGTGCCAGCAGCGAACCTTACAATGAGCAGTTCTTC
J gene: TRBJ1-1; D gene: .; clone size: .; V gene: TRBV4-2; CDR3 protein: CASSQDSLWEKTEAFF; CDR3 DNA: TGTGCCAGCAGCCAAGATTCCCTCTGGGAGAAAACGGAAGCTTTCTTT
J gene: TRBJ1-1; D gene: TRBD1; clone size: .; V gene: TRBV9; CDR3 protein: CASSVAGTGTEAFF; CDR3 DNA: TGTGCCAGCAGCGTAGCCGGGACAGGGACTGAAGCTTTCTTT
J gene: TRBJ1-2; D gene: .; clone size: .; V gene: TRBV5-1; CDR3 protein: CASSLYLGYGYTF; CDR3 DNA: TGCGCCAGCAGCTTGTATTTAGGATATGGCTACACCTTC
J gene: TRBJ2-3; D gene: .; clone size: .; V gene: TRBV6-6; CDR3 protein: CASSYTTTGDTQYF; CDR3 DNA: TGTGCCAGCAGTTACACGACGACTGGCGATACGCAGTATTTT